A selection of T cell receptor beta chains follows, all from one sample in a study of T-cell reconstitution after alpha-beta-depleted transplantation in children. One entry per CDR3 protein results from TCRdb running MiXCR on the PCR reads. The table records hundreds of thousands of distinct CDR3 sequences, around 7.8% of them present only once. This sample comprised PBMCs, mostly from graft donor cells, obtained 180 days after TCRalphabeta/CD19-depleted stem cell transplant. These receptors all stem from a male patient younger than 18 who had a stem cell transplant for acute lymphoblastic leukemia, so the T cells may come from the graft donor. Each CDR3 is given with its conserved first and last residue. A D gene is named only where the DNA matches it firmly. Expanded clones are given a class, and other clones once, few, many or no size at all.

>NA|many|TRBV5-1|TRBJ2-4
CASSSAGTSGNIQYF
TGCGCCAGCAGCTCCGCCGGGACCTCCGGAAACATTCAGTACTTC
>NA|many|TRBV28|TRBJ2-7
CASSLPGFEQYF
TGTGCCAGCAGTCTACCGGGATTCGAGCAGTACTTC
>NA|NA|TRBV20-1|TRBJ2-2
CSARLSGNTGELFF
TGCAGTGCTAGATTAAGCGGGAACACCGGGGAGCTGTTTTTT
>NA|many|TRBV6-6|TRBJ1-2
CASSYPGGVLYGYTF
TGTGCCAGCAGTTACCCGGGAGGGGTTCTGTATGGCTACACCTTC
>NA|many|TRBV20-1|TRBJ2-3
CSARGHRVTDTQYF
TGCAGTGCTAGAGGGCACCGAGTCACAGATACGCAGTATTTT
>NA|many|TRBV2|TRBJ2-2
CASSEMGGGELFF
TGTGCCAGCAGTGAAATGGGAGGCGGGGAGCTGTTTTTT
>TRBD1|many|TRBV19|TRBJ2-5
CASSPRTGAIKETQYF
TGTGCCAGTAGTCCTCGGACAGGGGCAATTAAAGAGACCCAGTACTTC
>NA|many|TRBV4-2|TRBJ2-1
CASSSAGELGYNEQFF
TGTGCCAGCAGCTCAGCCGGGGAGCTCGGCTACAATGAGCAGTTCTTC
>NA|many|TRBV7-2|TRBJ2-1
CASSLALGGPYEQFF
TGTGCCAGCAGCTTAGCCCTCGGGGGTCCCTATGAGCAGTTCTTC
>NA|many|TRBV9|TRBJ1-2
CASSVGDGHYGYTF
TGTGCCAGCAGCGTTGGGGACGGTCACTATGGCTACACCTTC
>TRBD1|many|TRBV6-1|TRBJ2-2
CASSGGQGFFTGELFF
TGTGCCAGCAGTGGGGGACAGGGTTTTTTCACCGGGGAGCTGTTTTTT
>NA|NA|TRBV20-1|TRBJ1-2
CSAGGVWRSGYTF
TGCAGTGCGGGGGGGGTTTGGAGGTCTGGCTACACCTTC
>NA|many|TRBV12-3/TRBV12-4|TRBJ2-4
CASSLSALKNIQYF
TGTGCCAGCAGTTTATCGGCCCTCAAAAACATTCAGTACTTC
>NA|many|TRBV4-1|TRBJ1-1
CASSQTGLMNTEAFF
TGCGCCAGCAGCCAAACGGGCTTAATGAACACTGAAGCTTTCTTT
>NA|many|TRBV6-2/TRBV6-3|TRBJ2-5
CASSYSAVQETQYF
TGTGCCAGCAGTTACTCAGCTGTCCAAGAGACCCAGTACTTC
>TRBD1|many|TRBV24-1|TRBJ2-1
CATSPGAVGGGEQFF
TGTGCCACCAGTCCCGGGGCGGTAGGGGGCGGTGAGCAGTTCTTC
>NA|many|TRBV27|TRBJ1-3
CASRPGPPGNTIYF
TGTGCCAGCAGGCCAGGGCCCCCCGGAAACACCATATATTTT
>TRBD2|many|TRBV10-3|TRBJ2-3
CAISGETSGGVDTQYF
TGTGCCATCAGTGGGGAGACTAGCGGGGGAGTAGATACGCAGTATTTT
>NA|many|TRBV5-1|TRBJ2-1
CASSPQGWNEQFF
TGCGCCAGCAGCCCACAGGGTTGGAATGAGCAGTTCTTC
>NA|many|TRBV5-1|TRBJ1-5
CASSLGVNQPQHF
TGCGCCAGCAGCTTGGGGGTCAATCAGCCCCAGCATTTT
>NA|many|TRBV18|TRBJ1-4
CASSRQVDNEKLFF
TGTGCCAGCTCACGACAGGTGGACAATGAAAAACTGTTTTTT
>NA|many|TRBV9|TRBJ2-2
CASSLRDLPSPRELFF
TGTGCCAGCAGCTTACGGGACCTACCATCCCCTCGGGAGCTGTTTTTT
>NA|NA|TRBV23-1|TRBJ1-5
CASSQTSGEASAQAQHF
TGCGCCAGCAGTCAAACCTCAGGGGAGGCTAGCGCCCAGGCCCAGCATTTT
>TRBD2|many|TRBV3-1|TRBJ2-7
CASSQDFPGGTSGHEQYF
TGTGCCAGCAGCCAAGATTTTCCGGGAGGGACTAGCGGCCACGAGCAGTACTTC
>NA|many|TRBV5-6|TRBJ2-4
CASSLGGGLAKNIQYF
TGTGCCAGCAGCTTGGGGGGCGGACTAGCCAAAAACATTCAGTACTTC
>NA|NA|TRBV25-1|TRBJ1-1
CASSESGGAFF
TGTGCCAGCAGTGAATCCGGGGGAGCTTTCTTT
>TRBD2|NA|TRBV10-3|TRBJ2-1
CAISLARLAGTSYNEQFF
TGTGCCATCAGTTTAGCCCGACTAGCGGGAACCTCCTACAATGAGCAGTTCTTC
>TRBD2|few|TRBV14|TRBJ2-4
CASSQEGLAGLGAKNIQYF
TGTGCCAGCAGCCAAGAGGGACTAGCGGGACTCGGGGCCAAAAACATTCAGTACTTC
>TRBD1|NA|TRBV3-1|TRBJ1-2
CASSKPTRRTGDYGYTF
TGTGCCAGCAGCAAGCCGACTCGGAGGACAGGGGACTATGGCTACACCTTC
>NA|many|TRBV6-5|TRBJ2-7
CASSYSRTRGVSYEQYF
TGTGCCAGCAGTTACAGCAGGACCCGTGGGGTCTCCTACGAGCAGTACTTC